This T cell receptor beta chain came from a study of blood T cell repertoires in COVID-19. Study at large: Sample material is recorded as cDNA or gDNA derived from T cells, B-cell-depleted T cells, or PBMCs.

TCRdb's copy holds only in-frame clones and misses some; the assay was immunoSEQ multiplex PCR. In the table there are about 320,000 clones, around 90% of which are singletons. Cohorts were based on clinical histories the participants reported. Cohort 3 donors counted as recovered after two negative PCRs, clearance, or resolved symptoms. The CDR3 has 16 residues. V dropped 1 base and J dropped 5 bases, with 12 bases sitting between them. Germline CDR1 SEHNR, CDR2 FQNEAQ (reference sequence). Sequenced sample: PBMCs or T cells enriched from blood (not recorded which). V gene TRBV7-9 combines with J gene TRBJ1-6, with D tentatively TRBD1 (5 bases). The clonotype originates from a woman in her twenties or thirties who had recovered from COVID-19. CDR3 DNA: TGTGCCAGCAGCTTAGGATCAGGGATTAATAATTCACCCCTCCACTTT. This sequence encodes CASSLGSGINNSPLHF.